The 11 T cell receptor beta chains in this list originate from one sample, sequenced in a study of Ad26.COV2.S vaccination and SARS-CoV-2 variants. Treatment noted: about 20 received Ad26.COV2.S at low or high dose, single or two shots; 5 received placebo; per-sample allocation not given. Following the first vaccine or placebo injection, samples were taken on day 63. Sequenced by immunoSEQ multiplex PCR; TCRdb stores in-frame clones only, minus some. The repertoire consists of 300,000 to 500,000 clones, with 80% to 90% occurring once and the leading ten covering under 3.5%. Sequences were derived from peripheral blood, sampled in a trial of Ad26.COV2.S vaccine versus placebo. These receptors all stem from a person between 18 and 65 years old who received the Ad26.COV2.S COVID-19 vaccine or a placebo.

The genes are TRBV7-2 and TRBJ1-2; tentative D call: TRBD1 (6 bases). Trimming removed 2 bases at V and 5 bases at J, with 6 bases between. The CDR3 covers 12 residues. CDR1 and CDR2 (germline): SGHTA, FQGNSA. The CDR3 DNA reads as TGTGCCAGCAGCTTACAGGGGTATGGCTACACCTTC. Its translation: CASSLQGYGYTF.

This clone has more than one count but fewer than ten. The rearrangement uses TRBV19 and TRBJ1-1; the match to TRBD1 covers 9 bases. J lost 0 bases, V lost 1 base, and 3 bases had no gene match. The germline CDR1 and CDR2 sequences are LNHDA and SQIVND (reference sequence). The CDR3 is made up of 16 amino acids. CDR3 sequence reads: CASSIGTGVMNTEAFF. The DNA for the CDR3 is TGTGCCAGTAGTATAGGGACAGGGGTCATGAACACTGAAGCTTTCTTT.

This chain connects TRBV12-3 or TRBV12-4 to TRBJ1-2; 8 bases map to TRBD1. The CDR3 runs 13 residues. With 6 bases clipped from V and 4 bases from J, the junction kept 4 bases outside the gene matches. The CDR3 loop is CASSRDRGYGYTF. CDR3 nucleotide sequence: TGTGCCAGCAGCCGCGACAGGGGCTATGGCTACACCTTC.

In DNA, the CDR3 is TGTGCCAGCAGTCCCTCGGGCGGGGGCTTCACAGATACGCAGTATTTT. This encodes CASSPSGGGFTDTQYF. The chain uses TRBV6-6 and TRBJ2-3; tentative D call: TRBD2 (7 bases). CDR3 length: 16 residues. Germline-derived CDR1 and CDR2 are MNHNY and SVGAGI (reference sequence). V lost 5 bases and J 2 bases, leaving 17 bases between the germline ends.

This chain joins TRBV7-9 and TRBJ2-7; the D gene is possibly TRBD1 (5 bases). This CDR3 is built from 15 residues. CDR1 and CDR2 (germline): SEHNR, FQNEAQ (reference sequence). The V end lost 2 bases, the J end lost 6 bases, and 17 bases lay between the germline ends. CDR3 sequence (DNA): TGTGCCAGCAGCTTATCGTCCGCAGGGCTTGCCGAGCAGTACTTC. Residues: CASSLSSAGLAEQYF.

This chain connects TRBV19 to TRBJ2-1, with TRBD2 matching 10 bases. The V gene's germline CDR1 is LNHDA and CDR2 SQIVND (reference sequence). Trimming cost V 6 bases and J 3 bases; bases outside gene matches: 5. The CDR3 extends over 15 amino acids. CDR3: CASSGLAANYNEQFF. CDR3 DNA: TGTGCCAGTAGCGGACTAGCGGCAAACTACAATGAGCAGTTCTTC.

The chain has TRBV10-3 and TRBJ1-1; D is undetermined. Germline values: CDR1 ENHRY, CDR2 SYGVKD. V lost 3 bases and J 1 base, leaving 6 bases between the germline ends. CDR3 length: 13 residues. The CDR3 coding sequence is TGTGCCATCAGTGACTACAAGAACACTGAAGCTTTCTTT. As protein: CAISDYKNTEAFF.

The rearrangement joins TRBV7-8 to TRBJ1-1; D uncertain. Per the germline V gene, CDR1 is SGHVS and CDR2 is FQNEAQ. The CDR3 is 15 residues long. Between the trimmed V and J ends, which lost 1 base and 0 bases, there was a span of 9 bases. The CDR3 sequence is CASSLVRTMNTEAFF. CDR3 in DNA: TGTGCCAGCAGCTTAGTCAGGACGATGAACACTGAAGCTTTCTTT.

This chain links TRBV5-4 with TRBJ2-5, with 7 bases that match TRBD1. This CDR3 spans 15 amino acids. Germline trimming cut 0 bases from V and 2 bases from J; bases unmatched to any gene: 4. Per the germline V gene, CDR1 is SGHNT and CDR2 is YYREEE (reference sequence). As DNA, the CDR3 is TGTGCCAGCAGCTTGGGTCCGGGACAGCAAGAGACCCAGTACTTC. Its translation: CASSLGPGQQETQYF. The full variable domain, rest sourced from reference TRBV5-4 and TRBJ2-5, is ETGVTQSPTHLIKTRGQQVTLRCSSQSGHNTVSWYQQALGQGPQFIFQYYREEENGRGNFPPRFSGLQFPNYSSELNVNALELDDSALYLCASSLGPGQQETQYFGPGTRLLVL.

This clone showed up just a few times. This chain links TRBV28 with TRBJ1-1; D is unresolved. The V gene's germline CDR1 is MDHEN and CDR2 SYDVKM. The CDR3 is 15 amino acids. V lost 8 bases and J 9 bases, leaving 25 bases between the germline ends. The CDR3 nucleotides read TGTGCCAGCGGCCTCCCACACAATTCCTTCGAGAAAGCTTTCTTT. Its protein is CASGLPHNSFEKAFF.

V and J are TRBV5-1 and TRBJ2-1; 11 positions match TRBD1. V lost 4 bases, J lost 6 bases, and 3 bases stayed unmatched. Germline CDR1 reads SGHRS; CDR2 reads YFSETQ. The CDR3 is 14 amino acids. The CDR3 DNA follows: TGCGCCAGCAGCCCGGGGACAGGGGGCAATGAGCAGTTCTTC. Translating gives CASSPGTGGNEQFF. Full variable domain (remainder filled in from reference TRBV5-1 and TRBJ2-1): KAGVTQTPRYLIKTRGQQVTLSCSPISGHRSVSWYQQTPGQGLQFLFEYFSETQRNKGNFPGRFSGRQFSNSRSEMNVSTLELGDSALYLCASSPGTGGNEQFFGPGTRLTVL.